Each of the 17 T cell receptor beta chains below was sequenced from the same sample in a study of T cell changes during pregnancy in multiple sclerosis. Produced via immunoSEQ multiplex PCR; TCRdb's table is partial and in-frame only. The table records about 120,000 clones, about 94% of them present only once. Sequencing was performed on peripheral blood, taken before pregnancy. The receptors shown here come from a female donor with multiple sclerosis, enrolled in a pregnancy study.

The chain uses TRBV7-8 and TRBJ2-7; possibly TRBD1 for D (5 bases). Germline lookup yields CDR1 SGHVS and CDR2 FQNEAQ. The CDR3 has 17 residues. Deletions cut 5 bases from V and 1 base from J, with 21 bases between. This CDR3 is CASSPMRQIGASYEQYF. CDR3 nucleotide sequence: TGTGCCAGCAGCCCAATGCGACAGATAGGAGCTTCCTACGAGCAGTACTTC.

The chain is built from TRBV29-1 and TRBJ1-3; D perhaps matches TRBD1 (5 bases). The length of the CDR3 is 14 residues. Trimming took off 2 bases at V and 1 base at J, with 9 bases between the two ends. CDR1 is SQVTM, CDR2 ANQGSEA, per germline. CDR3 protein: CSVETGGSGNTIYF. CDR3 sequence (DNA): TGCAGCGTTGAAACGGGGGGGTCTGGAAACACCATATATTTT.

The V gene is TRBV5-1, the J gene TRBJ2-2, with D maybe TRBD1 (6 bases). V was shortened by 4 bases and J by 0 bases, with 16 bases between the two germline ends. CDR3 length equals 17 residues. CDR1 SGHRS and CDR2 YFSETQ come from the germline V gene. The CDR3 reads CASSAPGHPTNTGELFF. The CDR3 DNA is TGCGCCAGCAGCGCCCCGGGACACCCTACGAACACCGGGGAGCTGTTTTTT.

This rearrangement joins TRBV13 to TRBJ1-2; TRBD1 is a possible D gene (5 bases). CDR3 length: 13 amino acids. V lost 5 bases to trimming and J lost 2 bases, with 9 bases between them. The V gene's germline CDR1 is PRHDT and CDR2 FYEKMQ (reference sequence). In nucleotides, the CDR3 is TGTGCCAGCAGCCCGACAGACAACTATGGCTACACCTTC. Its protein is CASSPTDNYGYTF.

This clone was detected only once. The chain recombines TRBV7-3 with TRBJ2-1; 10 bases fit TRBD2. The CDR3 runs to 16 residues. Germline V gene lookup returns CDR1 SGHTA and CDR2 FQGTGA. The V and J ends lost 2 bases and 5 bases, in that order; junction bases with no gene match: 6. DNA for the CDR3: TGTGCCAGCAGCTTAGGGGGGCTAGCGGGGGACAATGAGCAGTTCTTC. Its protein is CASSLGGLAGDNEQFF. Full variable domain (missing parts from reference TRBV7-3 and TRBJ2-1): GAGVSQTPSNKVTEKGKYVELRCDPISGHTALYWYRQSLGQGPEFLIYFQGTGAADDSGLPNDRFFAVRPEGSVSTLKIQRTERGDSAVYLCASSLGGLAGDNEQFFGPGTRLTVL.

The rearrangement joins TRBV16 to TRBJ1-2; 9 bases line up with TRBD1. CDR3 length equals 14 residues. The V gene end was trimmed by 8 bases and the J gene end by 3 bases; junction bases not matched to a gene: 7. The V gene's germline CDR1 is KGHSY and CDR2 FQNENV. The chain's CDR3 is CASGYGQGHYGYTF. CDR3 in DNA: TGTGCCAGCGGGTACGGACAGGGGCACTATGGCTACACCTTC. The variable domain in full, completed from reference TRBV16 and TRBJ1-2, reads GEEVAQTPKHLVRGEGQKAKLYCAPIKGHSYVFWYQQVLKNEFKFLISFQNENVFDETGMPKERFSAKCLPNSPCSLEIQATKLEDSAVYFCASGYGQGHYGYTFGSGTRLTVV.

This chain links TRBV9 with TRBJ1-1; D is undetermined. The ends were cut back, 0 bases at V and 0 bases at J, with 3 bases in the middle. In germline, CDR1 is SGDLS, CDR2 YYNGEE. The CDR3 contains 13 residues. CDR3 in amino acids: CASSVAVNTEAFF. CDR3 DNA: TGTGCCAGCAGCGTAGCGGTGAACACTGAAGCTTTCTTT.

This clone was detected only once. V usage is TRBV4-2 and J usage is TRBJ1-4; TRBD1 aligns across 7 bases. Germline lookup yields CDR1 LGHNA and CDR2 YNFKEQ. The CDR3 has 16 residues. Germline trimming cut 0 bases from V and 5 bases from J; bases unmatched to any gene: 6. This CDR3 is CASSQDEGQRNEKLFF. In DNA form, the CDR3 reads TGTGCCAGCAGCCAAGATGAGGGACAGAGAAATGAAAAACTGTTTTTT.

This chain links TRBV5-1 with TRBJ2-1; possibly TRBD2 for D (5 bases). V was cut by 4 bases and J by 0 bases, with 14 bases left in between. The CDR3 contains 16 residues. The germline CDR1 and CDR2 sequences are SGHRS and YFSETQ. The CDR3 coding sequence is TGCGCCAGCAGCGCGGACTCCGAGGGCTCCTACAATGAGCAGTTCTTC. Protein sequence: CASSADSEGSYNEQFF.

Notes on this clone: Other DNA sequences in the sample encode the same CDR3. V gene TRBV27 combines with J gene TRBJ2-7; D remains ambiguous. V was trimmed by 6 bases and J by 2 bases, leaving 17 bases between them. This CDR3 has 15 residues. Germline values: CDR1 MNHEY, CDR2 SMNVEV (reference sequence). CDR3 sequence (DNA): TGTGCCAGCAGGACTCTGCGTGCGCGAGCCTACGAGCAGTACTTC. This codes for CASRTLRARAYEQYF.

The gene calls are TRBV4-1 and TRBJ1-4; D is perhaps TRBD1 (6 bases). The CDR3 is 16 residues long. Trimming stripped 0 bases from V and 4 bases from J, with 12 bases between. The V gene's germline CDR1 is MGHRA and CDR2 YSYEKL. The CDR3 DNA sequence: TGCGCCAGCAGCCAAGAAGGGGGTACCTTTAATGAAAAACTGTTTTTT. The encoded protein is CASSQEGGTFNEKLFF.

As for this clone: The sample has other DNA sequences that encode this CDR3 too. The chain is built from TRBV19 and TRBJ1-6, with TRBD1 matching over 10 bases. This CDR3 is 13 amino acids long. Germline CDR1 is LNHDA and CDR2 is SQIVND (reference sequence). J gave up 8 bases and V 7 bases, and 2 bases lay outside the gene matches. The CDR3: CASMGTGDSPLHF. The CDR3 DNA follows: TGTGCCAGTATGGGGACAGGGGATTCACCCCTCCACTTT. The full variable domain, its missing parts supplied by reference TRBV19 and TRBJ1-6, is DGGITQSPKYLFRKEGQNVTLSCEQNLNHDAMYWYRQDPGQGLRLIYYSQIVNDFQKGDIAEGYSVSREKKESFPLTVTSAQKNPTAFYLCASMGTGDSPLHFGNGTRLTVT.

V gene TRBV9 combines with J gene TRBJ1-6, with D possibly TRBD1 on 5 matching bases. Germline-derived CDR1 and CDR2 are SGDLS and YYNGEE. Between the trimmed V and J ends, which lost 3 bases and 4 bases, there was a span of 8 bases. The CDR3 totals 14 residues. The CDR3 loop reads CASSAGGYNSPLHF. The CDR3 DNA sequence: TGTGCCAGCAGCGCGGGGGGATATAATTCACCCCTCCACTTT.

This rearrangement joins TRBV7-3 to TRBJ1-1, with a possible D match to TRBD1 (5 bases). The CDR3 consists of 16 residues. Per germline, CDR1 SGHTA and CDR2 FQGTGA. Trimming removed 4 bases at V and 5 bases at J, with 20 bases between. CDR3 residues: CASSSLPPSGVTEAFF. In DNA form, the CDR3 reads TGTGCCAGCAGCTCTCTCCCTCCATCGGGGGTAACTGAAGCTTTCTTT.

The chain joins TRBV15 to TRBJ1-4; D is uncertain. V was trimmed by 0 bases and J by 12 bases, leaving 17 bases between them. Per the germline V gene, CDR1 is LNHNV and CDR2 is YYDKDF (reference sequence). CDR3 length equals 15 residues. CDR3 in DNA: TGTGCCACCAGCAGAGATCGAGGGTCCCTTGCGCAACTGTTTTTT. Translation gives CATSRDRGSLAQLFF. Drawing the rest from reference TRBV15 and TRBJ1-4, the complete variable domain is DAMVIQNPRYQVTQFGKPVTLSCSQTLNHNVMYWYQQKSSQAPKLLFHYYDKDFNNEADTPDNFQSRRPNTSFCFLDIRSPGLGDTAMYLCATSRDRGSLAQLFFGSGTQLSVL.

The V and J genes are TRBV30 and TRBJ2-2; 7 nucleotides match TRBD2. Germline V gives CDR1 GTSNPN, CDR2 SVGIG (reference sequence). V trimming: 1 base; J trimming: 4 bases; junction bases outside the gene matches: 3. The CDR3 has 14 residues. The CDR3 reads CAWSGSGFTGELFF. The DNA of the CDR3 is TGTGCCTGGAGTGGTAGCGGGTTCACCGGGGAGCTGTTTTTT. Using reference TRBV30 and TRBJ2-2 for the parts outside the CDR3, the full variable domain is SQTIHQWPATLVQPVGSPLSLECTVEGTSNPNLYWYRQAAGRGLQLLFYSVGIGQISSEVPQNLSASRPQDRQFILSSKKLLLSDSGFYLCAWSGSGFTGELFFGEGSRLTVL.

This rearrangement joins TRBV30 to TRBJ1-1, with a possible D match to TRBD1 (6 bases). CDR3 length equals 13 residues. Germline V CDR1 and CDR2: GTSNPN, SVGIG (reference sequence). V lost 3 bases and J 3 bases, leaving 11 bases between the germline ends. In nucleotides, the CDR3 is TGTGCCTGGAGCCGAGGGGGTGACACTGAAGCTTTCTTT. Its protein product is CAWSRGGDTEAFF. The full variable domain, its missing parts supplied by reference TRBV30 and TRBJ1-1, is SQTIHQWPATLVQPVGSPLSLECTVEGTSNPNLYWYRQAAGRGLQLLFYSVGIGQISSEVPQNLSASRPQDRQFILSSKKLLLSDSGFYLCAWSRGGDTEAFFGQGTRLTVV.